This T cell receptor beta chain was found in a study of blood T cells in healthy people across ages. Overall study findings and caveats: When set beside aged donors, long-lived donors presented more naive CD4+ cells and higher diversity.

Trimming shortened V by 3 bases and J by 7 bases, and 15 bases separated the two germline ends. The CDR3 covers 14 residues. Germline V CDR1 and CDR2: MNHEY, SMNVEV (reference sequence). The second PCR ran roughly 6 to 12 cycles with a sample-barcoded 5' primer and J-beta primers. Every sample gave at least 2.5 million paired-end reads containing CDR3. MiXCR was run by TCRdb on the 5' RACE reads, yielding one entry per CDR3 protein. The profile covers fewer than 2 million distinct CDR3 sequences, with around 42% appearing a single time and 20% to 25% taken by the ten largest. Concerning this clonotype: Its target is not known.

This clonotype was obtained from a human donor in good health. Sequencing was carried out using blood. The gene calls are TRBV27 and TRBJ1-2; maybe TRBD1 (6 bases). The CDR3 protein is CASSFNGGLGGYTF. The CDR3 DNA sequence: TGTGCCAGCAGTTTTAACGGGGGCCTAGGTGGCTACACCTTC.